Below, 5 T cell receptor beta chains from the same sample are listed, as sequenced in a study of blood T cell repertoires in COVID-19. The repertoire was sequenced with immunoSEQ multiplex PCR; TCRdb's copy has only in-frame clones and lacks some. The sample consists of 110,000 or so clones, about three quarters of them appearing once. Input material: peripheral blood. These receptors were collected from a woman in her thirties or forties with acute or convalescent COVID-19.

The genes are TRBV11-1 and TRBJ2-7; 7 bases align to TRBD1. Trimming at V came to 1 base and at J to 5 bases, leaving 5 bases not matched to a gene. Per the germline V gene, CDR1 is SGHAT and CDR2 is FQDESV (reference sequence). The CDR3 length is 14 residues. CDR3 sequence reads: CASSLETGQNEQYF. In DNA, the CDR3 is TGTGCCAGCAGCTTAGAGACAGGGCAAAACGAGCAGTACTTC.

This clone turned up a few times. The chain carries TRBV27 and TRBJ2-1; 10 bases are shared with TRBD2. The length of the CDR3 is 17 residues. Germline CDR1 and CDR2: MNHEY and SMNVEV (reference sequence). V lost 3 bases to trimming and J lost 6 bases; unmatched junction nucleotides: 11. This CDR3 is CASSFGTQRGGTNEQFF. The CDR3 DNA sequence: TGTGCCAGCAGTTTTGGAACGCAGCGGGGGGGAACCAATGAGCAGTTCTTC.

This chain links TRBV18 with TRBJ2-3; 7 bases line up with TRBD2. After removal of 6 bases from V and 4 bases from J, the junction contained 10 bases not matched to a gene. The CDR3 is 15 residues long. Germline CDR1 and CDR2: KGHSH and LQKENI. CDR3 sequence reads: CASSSSGGYADTQYF. CDR3 DNA: TGTGCCAGCTCCTCCTCCGGGGGGTACGCAGATACGCAGTATTTT.

This chain uses TRBV30 with TRBJ2-4; D is undetermined. Germline values: CDR1 GTSNPN, CDR2 SVGIG (reference sequence). Trimming removed 2 bases from V and 1 base from J, with 6 bases in between. The CDR3 totals 13 residues. The CDR3 sequence is CAWSSSAKNIQYF. The CDR3 bases are TGTGCCTGGAGTTCGAGTGCCAAAAACATTCAGTACTTC. Combining the CDR3 with reference TRBV30 and TRBJ2-4 gives the whole variable domain SQTIHQWPATLVQPVGSPLSLECTVEGTSNPNLYWYRQAAGRGLQLLFYSVGIGQISSEVPQNLSASRPQDRQFILSSKKLLLSDSGFYLCAWSSSAKNIQYFGAGTRLSVL.

The chain combines TRBV29-1 with TRBJ1-1; maybe TRBD1 (6 bases). With 8 bases removed from V and 1 base from J, the gap between germline ends came to 20 bases. The V gene's germline CDR1 is SQVTM and CDR2 ANQGSEA. This CDR3 has 15 amino acids. CDR3 sequence (DNA): TGCAGCTCCTTGGGGGGGCCCGGGGCGAACACTGAAGCTTTCTTT. Its translation: CSSLGGPGANTEAFF. Full variable domain (outside the CDR3, taken from reference TRBV29-1 and TRBJ1-1): SAVISQKPSRDICQRGTSLTIQCQVDSQVTMMFWYRQQPGQSLTLIATANQGSEATYESGFVIDKFPISRPNLTFSTLTVSNMSPEDSSIYLCSSLGGPGANTEAFFGQGTRLTVV.